What follows describes a single T cell receptor (beta chain). With 1 base removed from V and 2 bases from J, the gap between germline ends came to 10 bases. This CDR3 is built from 15 residues. From germline, CDR1 is SGHVS and CDR2 FQNEAQ. This specimen comes from a study of cytomegalovirus exposure and HLA in healthy donors. Use of 60 Vbeta and 13 Jbeta primers characterized the PCR. Libraries were prepared by immunoSEQ multiplex PCR; TCRdb keeps only in-frame clonotypes and omits some of them. The sample shows tens of thousands of clones, roughly 80% of them seen only once. The clonotype originates from a woman between 40 and 50 years old in good health and CMV-seropositive. This rearrangement joins TRBV7-8 to TRBJ2-3; possibly TRBD2 for D (6 bases). The sample consisted of PBMCs. The CDR3 region is CASSLVGGYTDTQYF. DNA for the CDR3: TGTGCCAGCAGCTTAGTCGGGGGATACACAGATACGCAGTATTTT.